This T cell receptor (beta chain) originates from a study of spatial heterogeneity in lung cancer. The table lists this clonotype with many counts. The CDR3 is 15 amino acids. Trimming took 4 bases from V and 4 from J, leaving 16 bases between them. Germline V gene lookup returns CDR1 SEHNR and CDR2 FQNEAQ (reference sequence). Time point denoted: sample taken at primary tumor resection. Frozen PBMC, nontumor lung or tumor provided whole RNA, which was sequenced unsorted. MiXCR, run by TCRdb on the 5' RACE reads, gives a single entry per CDR3 protein. The sample holds roughly 48,000 distinct CDR3 sequences, approximately 5.3% seen once.

The rearrangement uses TRBV7-9 and TRBJ1-2; D possibly corresponds to TRBD1 (5 bases). The TCR was taken from a male donor with early-stage non-small cell lung cancer. This sample comprised PBMCs, obtained at surgery. CDR3 residues: CASSWSGTYTYGYTF. CDR3 coding DNA: TGTGCCAGCAGCTGGTCCGGGACCTACACCTATGGCTACACCTTC.